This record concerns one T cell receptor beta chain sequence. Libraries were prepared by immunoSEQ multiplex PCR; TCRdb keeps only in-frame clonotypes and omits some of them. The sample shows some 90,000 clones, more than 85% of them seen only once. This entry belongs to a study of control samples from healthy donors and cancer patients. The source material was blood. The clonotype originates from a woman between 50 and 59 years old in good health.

The CDR3 reads CASSLNRGNTEAFF. CDR3 nucleotides: TGTGCCAGCAGCTTAAACAGGGGGAACACTGAAGCTTTCTTT. This chain uses TRBV7-3 with TRBJ1-1, with TRBD1 matching over 7 bases. Germline trimming cut 1 base from V and 1 base from J; bases unmatched to any gene: 0. The CDR3 is made up of 14 amino acids. Germline CDR1 reads SGHTA; CDR2 reads FQGTGA.